The TCR beta chain described here comes from a study of patients and donors after allogeneic stem cell transplantation. TCRdb redid the calling of the RT-PCR reads with MiXCR, one entry per CDR3 protein. This repertoire shows about 960,000 distinct CDR3 sequences, 18% found once; its top ten account for 5.5% to 6.5%. CDR1 is MGHDK and CDR2 is SYGVNS in the germline V gene. The CDR3 has 15 amino acids. The V end was cut by 7 bases, the J end by 4 bases, with 19 bases between. This clonotype has a handful of counts. The chain combines TRBV25-1 with TRBJ1-2, with D perhaps TRBD1 (6 bases). The clonotype comes from a human donor who was either an allogeneic HSCT recipient or a stem cell or donor lymphocyte infusion donor (not recorded which). It is not recorded whose cells these are; they may come from a transplant donor. Sample: blood, either unsorted or a sorted T cell fraction (not recorded which). CDR3 nucleotide sequence: TGTGCCAGCATTGGTAACCGGGACATCGGCTATGGCTACACCTTC. Encoded protein: CASIGNRDIGYGYTF.